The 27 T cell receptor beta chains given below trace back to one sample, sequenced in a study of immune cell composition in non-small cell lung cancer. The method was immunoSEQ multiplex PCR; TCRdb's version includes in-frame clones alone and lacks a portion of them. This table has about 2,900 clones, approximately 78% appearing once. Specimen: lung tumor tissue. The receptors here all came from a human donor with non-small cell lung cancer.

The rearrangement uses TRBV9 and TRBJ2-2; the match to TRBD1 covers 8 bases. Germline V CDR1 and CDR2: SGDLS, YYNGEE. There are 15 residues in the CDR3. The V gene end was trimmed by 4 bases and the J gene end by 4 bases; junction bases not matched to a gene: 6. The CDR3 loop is CASSSGGTSTGELFF. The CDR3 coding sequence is TGTGCCAGCAGCTCAGGGGGCACATCCACCGGGGAGCTGTTTTTT.

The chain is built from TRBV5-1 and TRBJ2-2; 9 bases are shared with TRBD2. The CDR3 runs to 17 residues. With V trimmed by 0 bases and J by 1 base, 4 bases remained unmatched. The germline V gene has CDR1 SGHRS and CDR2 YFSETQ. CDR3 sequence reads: CASSLEISGRNTGELFF. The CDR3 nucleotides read TGCGCCAGCAGCTTGGAGATTAGCGGGAGGAACACCGGGGAGCTGTTTTTT.

The CDR3 DNA is TGTGCTAGTGGTCGGACAGGAAGCACAGATACGCAGTATTTT. Its translation: CASGRTGSTDTQYF. This rearrangement joins TRBV12-5 to TRBJ2-3, with 7 bases matching TRBD1. Unmatched junction bases numbered 2, after V lost 5 bases and J lost 0 bases. CDR1 and CDR2 (germline): LGHNT, FRNRAP. The CDR3 runs to 14 residues.

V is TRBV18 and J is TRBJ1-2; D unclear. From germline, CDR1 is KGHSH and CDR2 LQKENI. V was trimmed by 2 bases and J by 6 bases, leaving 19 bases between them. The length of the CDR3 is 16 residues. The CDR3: CASSPSRPHSRDGYTF. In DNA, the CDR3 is TGTGCCAGCTCACCAAGCAGGCCTCACTCGAGGGATGGCTACACCTTC.

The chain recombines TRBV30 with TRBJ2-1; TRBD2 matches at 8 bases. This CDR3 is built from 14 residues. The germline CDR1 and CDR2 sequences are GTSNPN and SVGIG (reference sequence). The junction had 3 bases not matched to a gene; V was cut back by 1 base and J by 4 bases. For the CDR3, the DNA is TGTGCCTGGAGTGAGTCTAGCGGGTACAATGAGCAGTTCTTC. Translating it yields CAWSESSGYNEQFF.

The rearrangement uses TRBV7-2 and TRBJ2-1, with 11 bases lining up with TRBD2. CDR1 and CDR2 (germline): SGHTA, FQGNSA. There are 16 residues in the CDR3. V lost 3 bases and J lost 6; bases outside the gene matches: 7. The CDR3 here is CASSFRLAGLRNEQFF. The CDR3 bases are TGTGCCAGCAGCTTTAGACTAGCGGGACTTCGCAATGAGCAGTTCTTC.

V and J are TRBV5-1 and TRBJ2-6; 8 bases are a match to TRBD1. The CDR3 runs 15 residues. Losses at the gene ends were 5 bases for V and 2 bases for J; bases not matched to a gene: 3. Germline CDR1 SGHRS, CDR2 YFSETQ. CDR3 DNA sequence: TGCGCCAGCAGTCTACAGGGGGCTGGGGCCAACGTCCTGACTTTC. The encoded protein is CASSLQGAGANVLTF.

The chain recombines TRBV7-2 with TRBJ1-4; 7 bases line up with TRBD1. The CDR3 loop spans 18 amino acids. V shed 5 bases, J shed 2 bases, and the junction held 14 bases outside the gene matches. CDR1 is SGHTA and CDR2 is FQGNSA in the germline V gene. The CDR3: CASSPRVLDRVTNEKLFF. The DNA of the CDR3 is TGTGCCAGCAGCCCAAGGGTCCTAGACAGGGTTACTAATGAAAAACTGTTTTTT.

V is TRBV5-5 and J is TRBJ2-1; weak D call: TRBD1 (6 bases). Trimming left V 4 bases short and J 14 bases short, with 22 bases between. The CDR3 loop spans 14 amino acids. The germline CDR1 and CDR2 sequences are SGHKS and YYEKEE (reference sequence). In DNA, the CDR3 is TGTGCCAGCAGCACGCCCCGGGACGGATACAGGGAGTTCTTC. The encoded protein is CASSTPRDGYREFF.

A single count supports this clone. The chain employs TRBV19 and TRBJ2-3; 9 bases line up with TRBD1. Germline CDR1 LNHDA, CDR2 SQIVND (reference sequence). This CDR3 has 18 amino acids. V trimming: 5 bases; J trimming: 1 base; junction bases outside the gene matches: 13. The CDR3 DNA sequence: TGTGCCAGTAGTGGATTTAACAGGGGGCGGTCGGGCACAGATACGCAGTATTTT. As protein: CASSGFNRGRSGTDTQYF.

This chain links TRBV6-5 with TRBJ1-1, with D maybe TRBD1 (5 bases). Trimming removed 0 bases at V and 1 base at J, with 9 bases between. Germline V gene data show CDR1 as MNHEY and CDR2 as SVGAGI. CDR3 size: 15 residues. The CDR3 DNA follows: TGTGCCAGCAGTTACTCAACCAGGGCGAACACTGAAGCTTTCTTT. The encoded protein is CASSYSTRANTEAFF.

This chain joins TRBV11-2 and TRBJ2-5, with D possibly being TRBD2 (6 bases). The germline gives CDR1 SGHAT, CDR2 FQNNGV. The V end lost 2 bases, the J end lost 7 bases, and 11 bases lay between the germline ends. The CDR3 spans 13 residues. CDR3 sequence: CASSLQSEGTQYF. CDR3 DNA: TGTGCCAGCAGCTTACAATCGGAGGGGACCCAGTACTTC.

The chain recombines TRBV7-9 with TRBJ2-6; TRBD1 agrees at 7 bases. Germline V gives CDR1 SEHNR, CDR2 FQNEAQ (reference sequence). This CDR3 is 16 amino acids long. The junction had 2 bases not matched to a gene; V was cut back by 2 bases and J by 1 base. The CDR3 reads CASSLSRGSGANVLTF. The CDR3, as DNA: TGTGCCAGCAGCTTAAGCAGGGGGTCTGGGGCCAACGTCCTGACTTTC.

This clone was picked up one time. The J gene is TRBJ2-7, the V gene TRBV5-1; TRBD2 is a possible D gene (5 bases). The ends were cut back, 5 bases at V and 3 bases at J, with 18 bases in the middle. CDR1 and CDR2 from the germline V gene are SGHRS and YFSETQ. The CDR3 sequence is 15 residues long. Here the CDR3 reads CASRETGIIDYEQYF. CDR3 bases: TGCGCCAGCAGGGAGACCGGGATTATTGACTACGAGCAGTACTTC.

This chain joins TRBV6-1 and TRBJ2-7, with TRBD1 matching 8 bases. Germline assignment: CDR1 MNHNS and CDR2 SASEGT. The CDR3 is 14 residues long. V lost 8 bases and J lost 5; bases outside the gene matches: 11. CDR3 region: CASDAGGVKHEQYF. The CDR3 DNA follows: TGTGCCAGCGATGCAGGGGGCGTGAAACACGAGCAGTACTTC.

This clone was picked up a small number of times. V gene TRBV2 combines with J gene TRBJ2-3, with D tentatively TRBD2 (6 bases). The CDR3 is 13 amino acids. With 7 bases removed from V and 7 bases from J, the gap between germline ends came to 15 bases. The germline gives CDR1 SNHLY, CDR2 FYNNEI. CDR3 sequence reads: CASKLGGGYTQYF. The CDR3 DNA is TGTGCCAGCAAATTGGGCGGAGGGTATACGCAGTATTTT.

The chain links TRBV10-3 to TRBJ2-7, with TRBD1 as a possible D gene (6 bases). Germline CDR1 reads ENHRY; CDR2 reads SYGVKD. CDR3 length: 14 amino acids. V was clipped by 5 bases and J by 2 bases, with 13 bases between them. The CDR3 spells CAISSTGFPYEQYF. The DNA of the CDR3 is TGTGCCATCAGTTCAACAGGGTTCCCCTACGAGCAGTACTTC.

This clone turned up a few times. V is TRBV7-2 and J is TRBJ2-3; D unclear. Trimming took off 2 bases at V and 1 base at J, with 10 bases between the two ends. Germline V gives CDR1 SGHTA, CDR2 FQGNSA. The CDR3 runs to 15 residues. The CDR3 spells CASSLCLPCTDTQYF. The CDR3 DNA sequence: TGTGCCAGCAGCTTATGTCTCCCGTGCACAGATACGCAGTATTTT.

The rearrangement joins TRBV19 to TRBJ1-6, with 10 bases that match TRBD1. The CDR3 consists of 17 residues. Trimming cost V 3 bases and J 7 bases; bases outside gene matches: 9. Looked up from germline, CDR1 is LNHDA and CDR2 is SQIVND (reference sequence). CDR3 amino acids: CASSIGDRGVRNSPLHF. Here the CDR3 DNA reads TGTGCCAGTAGTATCGGGGACAGGGGAGTTCGGAATTCACCCCTCCACTTT.

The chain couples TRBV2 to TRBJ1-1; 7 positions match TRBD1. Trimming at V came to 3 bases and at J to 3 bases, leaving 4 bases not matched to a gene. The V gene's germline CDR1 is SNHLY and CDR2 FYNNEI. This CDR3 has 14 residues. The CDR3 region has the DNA TGTGCCAGCAGTGAGGACAGGAGCTACACTGAAGCTTTCTTT. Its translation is CASSEDRSYTEAFF.

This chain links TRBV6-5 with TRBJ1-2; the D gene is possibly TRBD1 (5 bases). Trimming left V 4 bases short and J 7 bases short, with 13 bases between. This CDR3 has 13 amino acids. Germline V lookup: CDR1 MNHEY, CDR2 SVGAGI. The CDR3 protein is CASSFGEGSGYTF. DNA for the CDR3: TGTGCCAGCAGTTTCGGGGAGGGGAGTGGCTACACCTTC.

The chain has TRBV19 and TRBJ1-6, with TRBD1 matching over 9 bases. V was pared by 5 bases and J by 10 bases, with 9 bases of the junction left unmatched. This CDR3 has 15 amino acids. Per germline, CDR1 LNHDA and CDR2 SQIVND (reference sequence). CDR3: CASSPGDREASPLHF. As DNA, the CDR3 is TGTGCCAGTAGTCCCGGGGACAGGGAGGCCTCACCCCTCCACTTT.

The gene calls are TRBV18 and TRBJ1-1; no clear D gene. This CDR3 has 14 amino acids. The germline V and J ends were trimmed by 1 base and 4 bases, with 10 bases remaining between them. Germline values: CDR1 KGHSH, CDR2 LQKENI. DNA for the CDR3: TGTGCCAGCTCACCACAGCTCGGAGGCACTGAAGCTTTCTTT. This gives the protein CASSPQLGGTEAFF.

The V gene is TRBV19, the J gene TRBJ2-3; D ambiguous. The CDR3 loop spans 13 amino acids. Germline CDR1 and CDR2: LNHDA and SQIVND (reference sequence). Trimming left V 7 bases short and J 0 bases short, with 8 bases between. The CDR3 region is CASTVSSTDTQYF. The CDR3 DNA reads TGTGCCAGTACTGTGTCTAGCACAGATACGCAGTATTTT.

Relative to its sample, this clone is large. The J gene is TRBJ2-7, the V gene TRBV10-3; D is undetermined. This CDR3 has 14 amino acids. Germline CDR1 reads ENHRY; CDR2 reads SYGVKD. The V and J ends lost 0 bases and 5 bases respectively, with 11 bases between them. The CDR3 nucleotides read TGTGCCATCAGTGAGTCGACTGACCGGGACGAGCAGTACTTC. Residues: CAISESTDRDEQYF.

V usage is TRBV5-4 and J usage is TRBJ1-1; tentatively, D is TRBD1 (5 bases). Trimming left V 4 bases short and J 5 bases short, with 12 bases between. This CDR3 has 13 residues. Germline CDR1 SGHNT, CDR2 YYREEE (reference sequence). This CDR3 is CASSGGGGTEAFF. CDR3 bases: TGTGCCAGCAGCGGGGGGGGTGGGACTGAAGCTTTCTTT.

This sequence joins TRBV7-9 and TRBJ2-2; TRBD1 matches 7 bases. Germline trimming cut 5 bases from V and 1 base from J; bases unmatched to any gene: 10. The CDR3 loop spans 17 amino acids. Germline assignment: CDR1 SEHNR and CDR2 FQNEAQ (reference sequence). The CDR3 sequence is CASSPRMRTGNTGELFF. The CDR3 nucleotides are TGTGCCAGCAGCCCACGGATGAGGACAGGGAACACCGGGGAGCTGTTTTTT.